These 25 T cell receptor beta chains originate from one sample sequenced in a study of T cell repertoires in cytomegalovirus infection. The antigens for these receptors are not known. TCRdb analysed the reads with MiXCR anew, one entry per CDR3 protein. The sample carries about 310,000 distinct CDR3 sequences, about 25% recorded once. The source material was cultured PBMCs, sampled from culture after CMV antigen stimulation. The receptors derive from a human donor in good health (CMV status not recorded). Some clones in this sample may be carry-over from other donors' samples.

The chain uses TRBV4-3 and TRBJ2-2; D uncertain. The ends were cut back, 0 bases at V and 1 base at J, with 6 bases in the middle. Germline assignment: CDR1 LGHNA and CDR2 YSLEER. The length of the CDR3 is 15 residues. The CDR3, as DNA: TGCGCCAGCAGCCAAGATCCAGGGAACACCGGGGAGCTGTTTTTT. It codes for CASSQDPGNTGELFF.

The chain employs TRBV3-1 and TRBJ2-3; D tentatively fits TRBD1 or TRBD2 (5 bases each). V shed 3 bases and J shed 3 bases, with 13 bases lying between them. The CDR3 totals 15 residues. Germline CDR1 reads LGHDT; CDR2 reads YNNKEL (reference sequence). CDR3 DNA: TGTGCCAGCAGCCAGACCGGGACGCCAACAGATACGCAGTATTTT. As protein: CASSQTGTPTDTQYF.

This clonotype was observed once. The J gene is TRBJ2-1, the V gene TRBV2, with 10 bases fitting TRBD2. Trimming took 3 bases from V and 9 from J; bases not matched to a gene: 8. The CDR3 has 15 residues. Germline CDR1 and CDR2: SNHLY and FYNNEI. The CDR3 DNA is TGTGCCAGCAGTGATGTCCCTAGCGGGAGAGGTGAGCAGTTCTTC. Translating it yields CASSDVPSGRGEQFF. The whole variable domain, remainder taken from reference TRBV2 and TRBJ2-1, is EPEVTQTPSHQVTQMGQEVILRCVPISNHLYFYWYRQILGQKVEFLVSFYNNEISEKSEIFDDQFSVERPDGSNFTLKIRSTKLEDSAMYFCASSDVPSGRGEQFFGPGTRLTVL.

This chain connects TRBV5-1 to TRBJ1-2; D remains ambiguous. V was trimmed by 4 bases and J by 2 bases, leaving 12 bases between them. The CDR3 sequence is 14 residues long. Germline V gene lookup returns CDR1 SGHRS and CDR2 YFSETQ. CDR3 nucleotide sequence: TGCGCCAGCAGCCCCGGGTCAGCGAACTATGGCTACACCTTC. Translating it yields CASSPGSANYGYTF.

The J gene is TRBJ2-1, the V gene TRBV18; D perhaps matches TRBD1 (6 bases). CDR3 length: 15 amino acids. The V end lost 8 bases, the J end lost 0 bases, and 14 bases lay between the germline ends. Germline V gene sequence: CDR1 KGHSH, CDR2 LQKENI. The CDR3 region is CASQRQVTSYNEQFF. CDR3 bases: TGTGCCAGCCAGAGACAGGTGACCTCCTACAATGAGCAGTTCTTC.

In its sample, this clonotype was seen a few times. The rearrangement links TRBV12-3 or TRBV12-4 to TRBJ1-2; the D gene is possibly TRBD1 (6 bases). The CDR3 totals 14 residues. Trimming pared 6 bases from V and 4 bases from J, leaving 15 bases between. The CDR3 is CASSDDRPSYGYTF. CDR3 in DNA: TGTGCCAGCAGCGATGACAGGCCTAGCTATGGCTACACCTTC.

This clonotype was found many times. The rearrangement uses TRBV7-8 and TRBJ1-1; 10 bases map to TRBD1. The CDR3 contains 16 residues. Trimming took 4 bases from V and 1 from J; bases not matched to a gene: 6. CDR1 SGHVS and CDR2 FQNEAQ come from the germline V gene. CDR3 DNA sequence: TGTGCCAGCAGCTCCGCCAGACAGGGGGCGAACACTGAAGCTTTCTTT. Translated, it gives CASSSARQGANTEAFF.

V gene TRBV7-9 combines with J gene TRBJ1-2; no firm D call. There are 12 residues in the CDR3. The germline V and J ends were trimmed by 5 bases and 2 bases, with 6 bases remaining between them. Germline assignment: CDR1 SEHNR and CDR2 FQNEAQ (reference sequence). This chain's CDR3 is CASSPTNYGYTF. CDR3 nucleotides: TGTGCCAGCAGCCCAACCAACTATGGCTACACCTTC.

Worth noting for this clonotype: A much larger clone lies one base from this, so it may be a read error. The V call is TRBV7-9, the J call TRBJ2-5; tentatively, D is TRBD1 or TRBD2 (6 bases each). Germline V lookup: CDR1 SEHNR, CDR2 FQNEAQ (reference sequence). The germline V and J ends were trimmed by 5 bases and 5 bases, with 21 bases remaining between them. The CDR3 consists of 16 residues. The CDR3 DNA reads TGTGCCAGCAGCCGAGGAGGGGGGAAACTATCGGAGACCCAGTACTTC. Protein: CASSRGGGKLSETQYF.

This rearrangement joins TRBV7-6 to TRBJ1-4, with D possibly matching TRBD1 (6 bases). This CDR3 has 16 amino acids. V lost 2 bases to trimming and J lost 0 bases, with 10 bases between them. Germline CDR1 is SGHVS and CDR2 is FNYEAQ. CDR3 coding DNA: TGTGCCAGCAGCTTACAGGGGAGTACAACTAATGAAAAACTGTTTTTT. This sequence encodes CASSLQGSTTNEKLFF.

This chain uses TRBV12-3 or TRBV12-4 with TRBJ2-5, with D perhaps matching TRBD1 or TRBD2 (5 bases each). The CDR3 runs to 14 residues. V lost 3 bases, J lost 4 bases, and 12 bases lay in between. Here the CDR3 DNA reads TGTGCCAGCAGTTTTCGGGGACCCTCAGAGACCCAGTACTTC. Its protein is CASSFRGPSETQYF.

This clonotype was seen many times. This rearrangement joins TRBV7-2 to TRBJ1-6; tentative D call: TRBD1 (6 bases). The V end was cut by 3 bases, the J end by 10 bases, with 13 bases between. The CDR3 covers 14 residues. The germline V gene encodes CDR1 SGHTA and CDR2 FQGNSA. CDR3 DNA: TGTGCCAGCAGCTTTGGGGGGCTCGGCTCACCCCTCCACTTT. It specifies CASSFGGLGSPLHF.

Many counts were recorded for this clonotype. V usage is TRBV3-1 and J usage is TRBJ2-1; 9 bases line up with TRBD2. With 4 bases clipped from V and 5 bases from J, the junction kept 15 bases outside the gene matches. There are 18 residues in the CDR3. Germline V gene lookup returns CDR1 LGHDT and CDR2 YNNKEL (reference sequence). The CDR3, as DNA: TGTGCCAGCAGCCGTTCGGAGACGAGGACTAGCGCCCACAATGAGCAGTTCTTC. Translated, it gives CASSRSETRTSAHNEQFF.

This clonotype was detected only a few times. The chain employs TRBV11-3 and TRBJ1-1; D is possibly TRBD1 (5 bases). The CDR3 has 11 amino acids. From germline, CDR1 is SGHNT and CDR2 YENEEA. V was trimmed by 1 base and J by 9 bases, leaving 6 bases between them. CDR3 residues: CASSLGGKAFF. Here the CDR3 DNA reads TGTGCCAGCAGCTTAGGGGGGAAAGCTTTCTTT.

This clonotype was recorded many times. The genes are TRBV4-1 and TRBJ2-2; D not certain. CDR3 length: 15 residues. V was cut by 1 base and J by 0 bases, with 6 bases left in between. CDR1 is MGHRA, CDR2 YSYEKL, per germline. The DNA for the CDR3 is TGCGCCAGCAGCCAAGCAGGAGCGAACACCGGGGAGCTGTTTTTT. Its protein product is CASSQAGANTGELFF.

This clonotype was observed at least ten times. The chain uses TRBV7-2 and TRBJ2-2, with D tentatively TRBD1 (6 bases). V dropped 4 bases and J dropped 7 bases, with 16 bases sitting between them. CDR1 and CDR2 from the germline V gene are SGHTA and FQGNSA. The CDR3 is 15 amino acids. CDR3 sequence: CASSSQLQGGGELFF. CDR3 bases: TGTGCCAGCAGCTCACAGCTACAGGGCGGCGGGGAGCTGTTTTTT.

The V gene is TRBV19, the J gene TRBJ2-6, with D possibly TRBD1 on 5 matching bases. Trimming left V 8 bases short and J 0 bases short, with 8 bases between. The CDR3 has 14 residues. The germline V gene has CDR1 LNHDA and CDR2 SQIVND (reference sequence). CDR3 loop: CASCRVSGANVLTF. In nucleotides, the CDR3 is TGTGCCAGTTGCAGGGTCTCTGGGGCCAACGTCCTGACTTTC.

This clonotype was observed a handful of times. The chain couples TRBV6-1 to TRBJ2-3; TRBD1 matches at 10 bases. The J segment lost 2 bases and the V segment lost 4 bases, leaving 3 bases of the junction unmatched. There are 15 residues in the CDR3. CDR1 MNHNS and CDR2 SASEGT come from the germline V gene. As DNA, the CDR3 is TGTGCCAGCAGTGCCGGGACAGGGGCCACAGATACGCAGTATTTT. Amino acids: CASSAGTGATDTQYF.

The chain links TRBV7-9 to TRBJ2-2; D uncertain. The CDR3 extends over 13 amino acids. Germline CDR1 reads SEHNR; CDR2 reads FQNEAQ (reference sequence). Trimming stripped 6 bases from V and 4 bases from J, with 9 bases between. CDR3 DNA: TGTGCCAGCAGTTCAGGAACCACCGGGGAGCTGTTTTTT. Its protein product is CASSSGTTGELFF.

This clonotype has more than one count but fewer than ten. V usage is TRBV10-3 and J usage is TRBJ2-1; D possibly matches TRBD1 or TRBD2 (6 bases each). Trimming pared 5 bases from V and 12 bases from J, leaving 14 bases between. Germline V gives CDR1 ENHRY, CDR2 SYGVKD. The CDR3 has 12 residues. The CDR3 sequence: CAISNSKGGQFF. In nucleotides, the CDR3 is TGTGCCATCAGTAATTCTAAGGGGGGGCAGTTCTTC.

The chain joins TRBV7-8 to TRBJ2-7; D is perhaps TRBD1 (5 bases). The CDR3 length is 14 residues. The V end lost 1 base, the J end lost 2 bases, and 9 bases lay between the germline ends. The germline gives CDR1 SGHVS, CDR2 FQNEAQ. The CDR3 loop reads CASSLGWGAYEQYF. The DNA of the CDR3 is TGTGCCAGCAGCTTAGGTTGGGGCGCCTACGAGCAGTACTTC.

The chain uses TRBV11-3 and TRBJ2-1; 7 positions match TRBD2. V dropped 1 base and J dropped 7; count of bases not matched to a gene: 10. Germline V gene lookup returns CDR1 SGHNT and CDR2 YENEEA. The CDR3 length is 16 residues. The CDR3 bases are TGTGCCAGCAGCTTAGGAGGGCTAGCGGCGGGGAATGAGCAGTTCTTC. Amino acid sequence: CASSLGGLAAGNEQFF.

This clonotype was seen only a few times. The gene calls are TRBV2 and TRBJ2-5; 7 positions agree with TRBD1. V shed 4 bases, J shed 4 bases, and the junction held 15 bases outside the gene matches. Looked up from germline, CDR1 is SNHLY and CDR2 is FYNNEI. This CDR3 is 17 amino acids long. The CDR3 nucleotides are TGTGCCAGCAGTGGGGGTACAGGGGATGTATGGGGAGAGACCCAGTACTTC. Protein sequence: CASSGGTGDVWGETQYF.

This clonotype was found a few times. CDR3 region: CASSVSLERLGQPQHF. Here the CDR3 DNA reads TGTGCCAGCAGTGTTAGTCTCGAAAGGTTGGGTCAGCCCCAGCATTTT. The chain joins TRBV2 to TRBJ1-5; D not certain. This CDR3 is built from 16 residues. Germline assignment: CDR1 SNHLY and CDR2 FYNNEI. V was shortened by 4 bases and J by 6 bases, with 19 bases between the two germline ends.

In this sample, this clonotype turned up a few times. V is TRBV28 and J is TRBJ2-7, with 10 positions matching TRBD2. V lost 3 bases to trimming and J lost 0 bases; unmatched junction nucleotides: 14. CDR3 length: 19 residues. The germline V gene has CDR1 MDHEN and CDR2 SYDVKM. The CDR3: CASSFSGELAGTFSYEQYF. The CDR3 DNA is TGTGCCAGCAGTTTTTCGGGGGAACTAGCGGGAACCTTCTCCTACGAGCAGTACTTC.